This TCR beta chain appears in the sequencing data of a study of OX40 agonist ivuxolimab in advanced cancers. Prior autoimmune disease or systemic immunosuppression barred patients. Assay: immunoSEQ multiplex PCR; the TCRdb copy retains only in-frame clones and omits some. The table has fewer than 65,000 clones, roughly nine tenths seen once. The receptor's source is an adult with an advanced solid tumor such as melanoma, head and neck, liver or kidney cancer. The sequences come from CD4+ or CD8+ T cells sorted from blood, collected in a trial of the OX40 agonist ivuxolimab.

CDR3 amino acids: CASSPWGLAGGLNTGELFF. The DNA of the CDR3 is TGTGCCAGCAGCCCGTGGGGACTAGCGGGAGGGTTGAACACCGGGGAGCTGTTTTTT. The chain has TRBV11-2 and TRBJ2-2; 16 bases fit TRBD2. With V trimmed by 5 bases and J by 1 base, 7 bases remained unmatched. CDR3 length: 19 amino acids. Germline values: CDR1 SGHAT, CDR2 FQNNGV.